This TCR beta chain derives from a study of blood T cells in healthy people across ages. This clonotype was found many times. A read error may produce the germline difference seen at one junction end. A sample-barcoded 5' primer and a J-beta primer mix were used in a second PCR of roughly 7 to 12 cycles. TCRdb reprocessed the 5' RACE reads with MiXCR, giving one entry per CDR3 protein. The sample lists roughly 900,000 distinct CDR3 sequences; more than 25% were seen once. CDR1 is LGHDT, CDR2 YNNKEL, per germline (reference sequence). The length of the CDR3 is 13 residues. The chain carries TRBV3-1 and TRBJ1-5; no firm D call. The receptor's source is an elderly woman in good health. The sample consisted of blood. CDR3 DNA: TGCGCCAGCAGCCAAGATAGCAATCAGCCCCAGCATTTT. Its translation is CASSQDSNQPQHF.